Sequencing of this T cell receptor (beta chain) was carried out in a study of early stage breast cancer tumors. Overall study results and limits: Compared with adjacent normal breast tissue, tumors showed roughly 2.5-fold greater T cell density and higher clonality. Unsorted bulk genomic DNA sequencing lacked pairing and functional marker data.

In germline, CDR1 is SGHNT, CDR2 YYREEE (reference sequence). The CDR3 spans 16 residues. The J segment lost 7 bases and the V segment lost 6 bases, leaving 16 bases of the junction unmatched. Each sample had two DNA replicates, 0.45 to 0.65 ug blood or around 1.6 ug tissue. TCRdb's table, derived via immunoSEQ multiplex PCR, lists solely in-frame clones and lacks some. Of about 7,600 clones in the sample, 62% were seen once. Note on this clone: Its target is unknown.

What was sequenced was breast tumor tissue. The chain combines TRBV5-4 with TRBJ2-1; TRBD2 aligns across 7 bases. This receptor was obtained from an older person with breast cancer. The CDR3 sequence: CASKTSGSGSFNEQFF. In nucleotides, the CDR3 is TGTGCCAGCAAAACCTCGGGTAGCGGGTCGTTTAATGAGCAGTTCTTC.